This T cell receptor (beta chain) was sequenced during a study of control samples from healthy donors and cancer patients. Trimming at V came to 1 base and at J to 5 bases, leaving 0 bases not matched to a gene. Germline CDR1 MNHNS, CDR2 SASEGT. CDR3 length equals 14 residues. TCRdb keeps only in-frame clones here, not all; method: immunoSEQ multiplex PCR. The table shows almost 90,000 clones, with roughly 86% occurring only once. The clonotype was recovered from a man aged 25-45 years in good health. The sequenced sample consisted of blood. The V gene is TRBV6-1, the J gene TRBJ2-3; 10 nucleotides match TRBD2. The CDR3 loop reads CASSEVAGGDTQYF. The CDR3 nucleotides are TGTGCCAGCAGTGAAGTAGCGGGGGGAGATACGCAGTATTTT.